This entry concerns a single T cell receptor beta chain. This sample is drawn from a study of OX40 agonist ivuxolimab in advanced cancers. Profiling relied on immunoSEQ multiplex PCR, and the TCRdb table lists in-frame clones only, not all of them. The data show about 40,000 clones, about 88% seen once. The clonotype was recovered from an adult with an advanced solid tumor such as melanoma, head and neck, liver or kidney cancer. The specimen was CD4+ or CD8+ T cells sorted from blood, collected in a trial of the OX40 agonist ivuxolimab.

CDR3: CASSYGWNTEAFF. CDR3 bases: TGTGCCAGCAGTTACGGTTGGAACACTGAAGCTTTCTTT. The chain recombines TRBV6-5 with TRBJ1-1; D is unclear. Germline loops: CDR1 MNHEY, CDR2 SVGAGI. Trimming stripped 2 bases from V and 1 base from J, with 5 bases between. The CDR3 spans 13 residues.